One and the same sample provided the 31 T cell receptor beta chains below, sequenced in a study of blood T cell repertoires in COVID-19. Using immunoSEQ multiplex PCR, the repertoire was profiled, and TCRdb retains in-frame clones only, with some absent. The sample consists of over 60,000 clones, approximately 92% of them appearing once. Sample: peripheral blood. The source of these receptors is an elderly man with acute or convalescent COVID-19.

The CDR3 region is CASSLLPRTAGNTIYF. Written as DNA, the CDR3 is TGTGCCAGCAGCTTGTTACCTCGGACAGCTGGAAACACCATATATTTT. The chain has TRBV11-2 and TRBJ1-3, with D tentatively TRBD1 (6 bases). CDR3 length: 16 residues. Trimming shortened V by 3 bases and J by 2 bases, and 14 bases separated the two germline ends. Germline values: CDR1 SGHAT, CDR2 FQNNGV.

This chain connects TRBV20-1 to TRBJ2-1; the match to TRBD2 covers 7 bases. This CDR3 has 15 amino acids. The germline V gene encodes CDR1 DFQATT and CDR2 SNEGSKA (reference sequence). After removal of 3 bases from V and 6 bases from J, the junction contained 11 bases not matched to a gene. The CDR3 region is CSASQTSNMGNEQFF. CDR3 coding DNA: TGCAGTGCTAGTCAGACTAGCAATATGGGCAATGAGCAGTTCTTC.

This rearrangement joins TRBV14 to TRBJ1-4, with a weak D call TRBD1 (6 bases). Trimming took 0 bases from V and 6 from J, leaving 11 bases between them. This CDR3 comprises 15 residues. The V gene's germline CDR1 is SGHDN and CDR2 FVKESK. The CDR3 loop is CASSQEKGVDEKLFF. The CDR3 DNA follows: TGTGCCAGCAGCCAAGAAAAGGGGGTAGATGAAAAACTGTTTTTT.

V gene TRBV4-1 combines with J gene TRBJ2-7, with D possibly being TRBD1 (5 bases). Germline V gene sequence: CDR1 MGHRA, CDR2 YSYEKL. CDR3 length: 15 residues. Deletions cut 0 bases from V and 0 bases from J, with 9 bases between. CDR3 sequence: CASSQEGVSSYEQYF. The DNA for the CDR3 is TGCGCCAGCAGCCAAGAAGGGGTAAGCTCCTACGAGCAGTACTTC.

This chain links TRBV4-1 with TRBJ1-3, with D uncertain. Trimming left V 5 bases short and J 0 bases short, with 5 bases between. Germline CDR1 is MGHRA and CDR2 is YSYEKL. This CDR3 is built from 13 residues. CDR3 loop: CASSIHSGNTIYF. The CDR3 nucleotides read TGCGCCAGCAGCATTCACTCTGGAAACACCATATATTTT.

This chain connects TRBV7-2 to TRBJ2-7; TRBD1 agrees at 7 bases. The CDR3 totals 15 residues. V shed 5 bases, J shed 3 bases, and the junction held 10 bases outside the gene matches. CDR1 SGHTA and CDR2 FQGNSA come from the germline V gene. Here the CDR3 DNA reads TGTGCCAGCAGCCCACAGACGGGACAGAGCTACGAGCAGTACTTC. It yields the protein CASSPQTGQSYEQYF.

The V and J genes are TRBV12-3 or TRBV12-4 and TRBJ1-2; D perhaps matches TRBD1 (6 bases). Trimming shortened V by 2 bases and J by 6 bases, and 10 bases separated the two germline ends. The CDR3 contains 13 residues. In DNA form, the CDR3 reads TGTGCCAGCAGTTTAAACAGGGTTGATGGCTACACCTTC. Amino acid sequence: CASSLNRVDGYTF.

This clone was counted only a few times. V is TRBV5-6 and J is TRBJ2-5; a weak D match, TRBD1 (5 bases). With 0 bases removed from V and 6 bases from J, the gap between germline ends came to 12 bases. The germline V gene has CDR1 SGHDT and CDR2 YYEEEE. CDR3 length equals 14 residues. As DNA, the CDR3 is TGTGCCAGCAGCTTGGCGGCAGGGAAGAAGACCCAGTACTTC. Translation: CASSLAAGKKTQYF. The variable domain in full, completed from reference TRBV5-6 and TRBJ2-5, reads DAGVTQSPTHLIKTRGQQVTLRCSPKSGHDTVSWYQQALGQGPQFIFQYYEEEERQRGNFPDRFSGHQFPNYSSELNVNALLLGDSALYLCASSLAAGKKTQYFGPGTRLLVL.

This clone was found once. V usage is TRBV5-4 and J usage is TRBJ2-3; a weak D match, TRBD1 (6 bases). The CDR3 totals 14 residues. Trimming shortened V by 2 bases and J by 3 bases, and 10 bases separated the two germline ends. Germline lookup yields CDR1 SGHNT and CDR2 YYREEE (reference sequence). The CDR3 DNA sequence: TGTGCCAGCAGCTTACAGGGAATGACAGATACGCAGTATTTT. This translates into CASSLQGMTDTQYF.

The chain combines TRBV5-1 with TRBJ2-2, with 9 bases lining up with TRBD1. The CDR3 consists of 15 residues. V was clipped by 4 bases and J by 4 bases; unmatched bases: 5. Germline lookup yields CDR1 SGHRS and CDR2 YFSETQ. The CDR3 region has the DNA TGCGCCAGCAGCCGGGACAGGGTGAGCACCGGGGAGCTGTTTTTT. It encodes CASSRDRVSTGELFF.

The chain combines TRBV7-3 with TRBJ1-4; 7 nucleotides line up with TRBD1. V lost 3 bases and J lost 8; bases outside the gene matches: 6. CDR1 is SGHTA and CDR2 is FQGTGA in the germline V gene. This CDR3 has 14 residues. CDR3 nucleotides: TGTGCCAGCAGCTTCCGGGACAGAGGCGAAAAACTGTTTTTT. Protein: CASSFRDRGEKLFF.

This chain uses TRBV2 with TRBJ2-3; D call uncertain. Trimming took 7 bases from V and 1 from J, leaving 9 bases between them. This CDR3 region has 13 residues. CDR1 and CDR2 from the germline V gene are SNHLY and FYNNEI. CDR3 protein: CASTSPGTDTQYF. CDR3 DNA sequence: TGTGCCAGCACGTCCCCGGGCACAGATACGCAGTATTTT.

This rearrangement joins TRBV6-5 to TRBJ1-2, with D perhaps matching TRBD1 (5 bases). Germline V gives CDR1 MNHEY, CDR2 SVGAGI. The CDR3 is 15 residues long. Trimming cost V 2 bases and J 2 bases, with 12 bases left between them. CDR3 loop: CASSYDSGLNYGYTF. In DNA, the CDR3 is TGTGCCAGCAGTTACGATTCAGGGTTAAACTATGGCTACACCTTC.

The chain couples TRBV12-3 or TRBV12-4 to TRBJ1-2; D is perhaps TRBD1 (6 bases). The V gene lost 8 bases and the J gene lost 8 bases, with 12 bases spanning the gap. This CDR3 spans 11 amino acids. CDR3 bases: TGTGCCAGCGGACAGACTCGAGGCTACACCTTC. Residues: CASGQTRGYTF.

CDR3 DNA: TGTGCCAGCAGTCTGAATCAGGGGAGGGGAGCTTCACCCCTCCACTTT. This gives the protein CASSLNQGRGASPLHF. This rearrangement joins TRBV27 to TRBJ1-6, with D perhaps TRBD1 (6 bases). The CDR3 spans 16 residues. V lost 5 bases to trimming and J lost 9 bases, with 20 bases between them. Germline V gene data show CDR1 as MNHEY and CDR2 as SMNVEV (reference sequence).

This clone was observed a single time. The CDR3 reads CASSLWDRPGYTF. The CDR3 nucleotides read TGTGCCAGCAGTTTATGGGACAGACCGGGCTACACCTTC. The chain carries TRBV12-3 or TRBV12-4 and TRBJ1-2, with 7 nucleotides matching TRBD1. Trimming at V came to 2 bases and at J to 8 bases, leaving 5 bases not matched to a gene. CDR3 size: 13 residues.

The chain combines TRBV24-1 with TRBJ2-1; D unresolved. Germline CDR1 and CDR2: KGHDR and SFDVKD. With 2 bases removed from V and 0 bases from J, the gap between germline ends came to 10 bases. The CDR3 runs to 16 residues. This CDR3 reads CATSDSTYRSYNEQFF. CDR3 nucleotides: TGTGCCACCAGTGATTCTACTTACCGCTCCTACAATGAGCAGTTCTTC.

The chain has TRBV4-1 and TRBJ2-5; TRBD2 agrees at 13 bases. CDR3 length equals 18 residues. The germline gives CDR1 MGHRA, CDR2 YSYEKL. J gave up 5 bases and V 4 bases, and 13 bases lay outside the gene matches. The CDR3 bases are TGCGCCAGCAGCCCCGAACTAGCGGGAGGGCCATTCGGGGAGACCCAGTACTTC. As protein: CASSPELAGGPFGETQYF.

The chain uses TRBV5-1 and TRBJ2-7; D might be TRBD1 (6 bases). Trimming took 3 bases from V and 0 from J, leaving 10 bases between them. This CDR3 has 14 residues. Germline V lookup: CDR1 SGHRS, CDR2 YFSETQ. The chain's CDR3 is CASSSGQSSYEQYF. In nucleotides, the CDR3 is TGCGCCAGCAGCTCCGGACAGAGCTCCTACGAGCAGTACTTC. The whole variable domain, remainder taken from reference TRBV5-1 and TRBJ2-7, is KAGVTQTPRYLIKTRGQQVTLSCSPISGHRSVSWYQQTPGQGLQFLFEYFSETQRNKGNFPGRFSGRQFSNSRSEMNVSTLELGDSALYLCASSSGQSSYEQYFGPGTRLTVT.

V and J are TRBV19 and TRBJ1-1; perhaps TRBD1 as D (6 bases). This CDR3 is built from 15 residues. Germline V lookup: CDR1 LNHDA, CDR2 SQIVND (reference sequence). Between the trimmed V and J ends, which lost 7 bases and 0 bases, there was a span of 15 bases. The CDR3 DNA follows: TGTGCCAGTAAGCTACAGGGAGATATGAACACTGAAGCTTTCTTT. This encodes CASKLQGDMNTEAFF.

The V and J genes are TRBV4-1 and TRBJ1-4; D is ambiguous. V was trimmed by 4 bases and J by 7 bases, leaving 16 bases between them. Germline CDR1 is MGHRA and CDR2 is YSYEKL. The CDR3 runs to 15 residues. The CDR3 is CASSLFPALGEKLFF. In DNA, the CDR3 is TGCGCCAGCAGCCTGTTTCCCGCGCTAGGTGAAAAACTGTTTTTT.

This clone has only a few counts. The J gene is TRBJ2-5, the V gene TRBV5-1; D uncertain. The CDR3 runs to 15 residues. V lost 1 base and J lost 1, with 11 bases in between. Germline values: CDR1 SGHRS, CDR2 YFSETQ. CDR3 in amino acids: CASSLNLNPQETQYF. The CDR3 DNA reads TGCGCCAGCAGCTTGAACCTAAATCCCCAAGAGACCCAGTACTTC.

CDR3 bases: TGCGCCAGCAGCTTGAGACAGGATAGTGAAGCTTTCTTT. Amino acids: CASSLRQDSEAFF. The V gene is TRBV5-1, the J gene TRBJ1-1; D may be TRBD1 (6 bases). Trimming removed 1 base from V and 7 bases from J, with 11 bases in between. Germline V gene sequence: CDR1 SGHRS, CDR2 YFSETQ. This CDR3 has 13 amino acids.

The V gene is TRBV9, the J gene TRBJ1-2; 7 bases match TRBD1. Germline values: CDR1 SGDLS, CDR2 YYNGEE. V lost 0 bases, J lost 4 bases, and 6 bases stayed unmatched. The CDR3 runs to 15 residues. Written as DNA, the CDR3 is TGTGCCAGCAGCGTAGTGGCAGGGGGTAGCTATGGCTACACCTTC. This translates into CASSVVAGGSYGYTF.

A single count supports this clone. The rearrangement links TRBV7-2 to TRBJ2-1, with a weak D call TRBD2 (5 bases). This CDR3 has 12 amino acids. V lost 4 bases to trimming and J lost 12 bases, with 13 bases between them. The V gene's germline CDR1 is SGHTA and CDR2 FQGNSA. CDR3 loop: CASSSTLATQFF. The DNA for the CDR3 is TGTGCCAGCAGCTCTACTCTAGCTACGCAGTTCTTC.

The rearrangement links TRBV30 to TRBJ2-2; 12 nucleotides align to TRBD2. The CDR3 is 15 residues long. With V trimmed by 2 bases and J by 6 bases, 4 bases remained unmatched. Germline V gene data show CDR1 as GTSNPN and CDR2 as SVGIG (reference sequence). Here the CDR3 reads CAWSRTSGAAGELFF. The CDR3 region has the DNA TGTGCCTGGAGTAGGACTAGCGGGGCCGCCGGGGAGCTGTTTTTT. Supplemented by reference TRBV30 and TRBJ2-2, the full variable domain reads SQTIHQWPATLVQPVGSPLSLECTVEGTSNPNLYWYRQAAGRGLQLLFYSVGIGQISSEVPQNLSASRPQDRQFILSSKKLLLSDSGFYLCAWSRTSGAAGELFFGEGSRLTVL.

This chain uses TRBV30 with TRBJ2-1; TRBD2 is a possible D gene (5 bases). The V and J ends lost 4 bases and 3 bases respectively, with 10 bases between them. Germline lookup yields CDR1 GTSNPN and CDR2 SVGIG (reference sequence). The CDR3 is 13 amino acids. The CDR3 DNA is TGTGCCTGGACCAATGGACTCTACAATGAGCAGTTCTTC. Translated: CAWTNGLYNEQFF. Full variable domain (outside the CDR3, taken from reference TRBV30 and TRBJ2-1): SQTIHQWPATLVQPVGSPLSLECTVEGTSNPNLYWYRQAAGRGLQLLFYSVGIGQISSEVPQNLSASRPQDRQFILSSKKLLLSDSGFYLCAWTNGLYNEQFFGPGTRLTVL.

The chain employs TRBV27 and TRBJ2-1, with D tentatively TRBD2 (6 bases). Trimming took 3 bases from V and 7 from J, leaving 19 bases between them. From germline, CDR1 is MNHEY and CDR2 SMNVEV (reference sequence). This CDR3 comprises 16 residues. The CDR3 coding sequence is TGTGCCAGCAGTTTGGGGCAGTGGGGCGCGGGGAATGAGCAGTTCTTC. This encodes CASSLGQWGAGNEQFF.

This chain connects TRBV2 to TRBJ1-2, with D perhaps matching TRBD1 (5 bases). Per germline, CDR1 SNHLY and CDR2 FYNNEI. The CDR3 has 14 residues. Trimming left V 8 bases short and J 8 bases short, with 21 bases between. The CDR3 is CASSDQGTVTGYTF. CDR3 nucleotide sequence: TGTGCCAGCTCCGATCAGGGTACTGTTACGGGCTACACCTTC.

The chain recombines TRBV29-1 with TRBJ1-2, with TRBD1 matching 9 bases. In germline, CDR1 is SQVTM, CDR2 ANQGSEA. The CDR3 consists of 14 residues. V trimming: 5 bases; J trimming: 2 bases; junction bases outside the gene matches: 6. The CDR3, as DNA: TGCAGCGTTTCCACAGGGGGCATCAACTATGGCTACACCTTC. It translates to CSVSTGGINYGYTF.

J is TRBJ2-1 and V is TRBV6-6, with a weak D call TRBD1 (6 bases). The V gene lost 5 bases and the J gene lost 1 base, with 15 bases spanning the gap. Germline V gives CDR1 MNHNY, CDR2 SVGAGI (reference sequence). The CDR3 covers 16 residues. The CDR3, as DNA: TGTGCCAGCAGTATTTGGGACACGAGTTCCTACAATGAGCAGTTCTTC. Protein product: CASSIWDTSSYNEQFF.